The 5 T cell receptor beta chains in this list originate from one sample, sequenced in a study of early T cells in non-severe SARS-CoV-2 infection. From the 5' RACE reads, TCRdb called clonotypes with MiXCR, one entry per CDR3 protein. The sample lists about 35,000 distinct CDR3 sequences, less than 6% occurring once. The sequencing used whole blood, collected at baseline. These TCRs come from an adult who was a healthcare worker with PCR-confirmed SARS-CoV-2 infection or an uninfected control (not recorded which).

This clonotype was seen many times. The CDR3 region is CASSGTDNQPQHF. The CDR3 DNA sequence: TGTGCCAGCTCGGGGACAGACAATCAGCCCCAGCATTTT. This chain connects TRBV18 to TRBJ1-5, with 7 nucleotides matching TRBD1. V shed 6 bases and J 3 bases; nucleotides not matched to a gene: 2. Germline V lookup: CDR1 KGHSH, CDR2 LQKENI. The CDR3 covers 13 residues.

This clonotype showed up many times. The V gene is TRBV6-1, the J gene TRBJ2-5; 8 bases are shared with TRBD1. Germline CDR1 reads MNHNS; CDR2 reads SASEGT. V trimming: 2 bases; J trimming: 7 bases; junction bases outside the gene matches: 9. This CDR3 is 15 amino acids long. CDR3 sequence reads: CASSESTRGRGTQYF. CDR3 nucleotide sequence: TGTGCCAGCAGTGAATCGACCAGGGGGCGCGGGACCCAGTACTTC.

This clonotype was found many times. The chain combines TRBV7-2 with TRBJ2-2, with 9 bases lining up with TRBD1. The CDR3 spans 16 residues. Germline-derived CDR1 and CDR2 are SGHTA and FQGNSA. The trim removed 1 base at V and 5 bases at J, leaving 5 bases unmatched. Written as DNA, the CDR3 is TGTGCCAGCAGCTTAGGGTACAGGGGGCGAACCGGGGAGCTGTTTTTT. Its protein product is CASSLGYRGRTGELFF.

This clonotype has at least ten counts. CDR3 sequence: CASSLEPGSHYEQYF. The CDR3 DNA sequence: TGCGCCAGCAGCCTAGAACCGGGGAGCCACTACGAGCAGTACTTC. V gene TRBV4-3 combines with J gene TRBJ2-7; a possible D gene is TRBD2 (5 bases). Germline values: CDR1 LGHNA, CDR2 YSLEER. The V end lost 4 bases, the J end lost 3 bases, and 16 bases lay between the germline ends. The CDR3 is made up of 15 amino acids.

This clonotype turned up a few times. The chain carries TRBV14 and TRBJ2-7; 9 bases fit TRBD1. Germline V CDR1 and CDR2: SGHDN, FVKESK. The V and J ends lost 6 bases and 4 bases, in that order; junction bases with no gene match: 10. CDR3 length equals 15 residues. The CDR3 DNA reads TGTGCCAGCAGATCGTCCGGGACAGGGACTTACGAGCAGTACTTC. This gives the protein CASRSSGTGTYEQYF.